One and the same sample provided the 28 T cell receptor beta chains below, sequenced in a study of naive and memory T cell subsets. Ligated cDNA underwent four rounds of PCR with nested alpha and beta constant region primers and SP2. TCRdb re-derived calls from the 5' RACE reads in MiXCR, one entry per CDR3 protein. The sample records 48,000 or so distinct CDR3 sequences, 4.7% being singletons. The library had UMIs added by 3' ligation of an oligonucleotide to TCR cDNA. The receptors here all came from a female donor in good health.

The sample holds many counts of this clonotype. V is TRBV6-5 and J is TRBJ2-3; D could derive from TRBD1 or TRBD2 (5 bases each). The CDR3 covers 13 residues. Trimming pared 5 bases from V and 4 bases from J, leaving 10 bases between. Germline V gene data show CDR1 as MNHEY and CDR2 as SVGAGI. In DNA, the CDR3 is TGTGCCAGCAGTATCGGGACCCCAGATACGCAGTATTTT. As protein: CASSIGTPDTQYF.

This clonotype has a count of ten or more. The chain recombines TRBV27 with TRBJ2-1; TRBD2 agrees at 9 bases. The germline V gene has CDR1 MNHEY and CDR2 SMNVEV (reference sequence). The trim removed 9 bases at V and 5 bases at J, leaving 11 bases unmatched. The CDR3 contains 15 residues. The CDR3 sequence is CASTPWASGDNEQFF. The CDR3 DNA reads TGTGCCAGTACTCCCTGGGCTAGCGGGGACAATGAGCAGTTCTTC.

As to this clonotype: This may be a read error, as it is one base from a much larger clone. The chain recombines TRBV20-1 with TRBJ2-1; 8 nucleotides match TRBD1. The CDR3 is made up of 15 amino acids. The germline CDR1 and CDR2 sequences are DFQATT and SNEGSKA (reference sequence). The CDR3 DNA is TGCAGTGCTAGTTCCCGGGACAGGACCTACAATGAGCGGTTCTTC. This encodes CSASSRDRTYNERFF.

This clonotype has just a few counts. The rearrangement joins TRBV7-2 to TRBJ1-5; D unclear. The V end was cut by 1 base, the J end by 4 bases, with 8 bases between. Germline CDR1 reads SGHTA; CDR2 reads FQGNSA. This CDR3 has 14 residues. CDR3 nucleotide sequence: TGTGCCAGCAGCTTAGTAGGTTGTAATCAGCCCCAGCATTTT. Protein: CASSLVGCNQPQHF. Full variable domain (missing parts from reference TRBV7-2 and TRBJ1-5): GAGVSQSPSNKVTEKGKDVELRCDPISGHTALYWYRQSLGQGLEFLIYFQGNSAPDKSGLPSDRFSAERTGGSVSTLTIQRTQQEDSAVYLCASSLVGCNQPQHFGDGTRLSIL.

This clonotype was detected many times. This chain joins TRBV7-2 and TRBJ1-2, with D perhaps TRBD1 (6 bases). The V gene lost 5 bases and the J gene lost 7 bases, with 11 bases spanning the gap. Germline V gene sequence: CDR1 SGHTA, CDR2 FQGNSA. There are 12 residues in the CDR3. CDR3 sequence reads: CASSLRTVGYTF. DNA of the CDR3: TGTGCCAGCAGCCTCCGGACAGTTGGCTACACCTTC.

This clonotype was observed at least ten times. Here the CDR3 reads CAWSVGGASYNEQFF. DNA of the CDR3: TGTGCCTGGAGTGTGGGTGGGGCGTCCTACAATGAGCAGTTCTTC. V usage is TRBV30 and J usage is TRBJ2-1; perhaps TRBD1 as D (5 bases). Per the germline V gene, CDR1 is GTSNPN and CDR2 is SVGIG (reference sequence). The V end lost 0 bases, the J end lost 1 base, and 10 bases lay between the germline ends. The CDR3 runs to 15 residues.

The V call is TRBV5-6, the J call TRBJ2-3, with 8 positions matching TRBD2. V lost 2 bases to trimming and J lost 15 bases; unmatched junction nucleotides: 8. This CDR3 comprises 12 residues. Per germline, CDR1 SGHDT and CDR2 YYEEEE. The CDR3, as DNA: TGTGCCAGCAGCTTACGAGCGGGAGAAGGTTATTTT. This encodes CASSLRAGEGYF.

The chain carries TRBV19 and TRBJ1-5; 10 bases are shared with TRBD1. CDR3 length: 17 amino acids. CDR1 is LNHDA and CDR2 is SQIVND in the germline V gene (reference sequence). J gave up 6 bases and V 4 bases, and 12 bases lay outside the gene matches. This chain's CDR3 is CASSTNTDRGLGQPQHF. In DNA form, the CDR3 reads TGTGCCAGTAGTACTAACACGGACAGGGGGTTGGGTCAGCCCCAGCATTTT.

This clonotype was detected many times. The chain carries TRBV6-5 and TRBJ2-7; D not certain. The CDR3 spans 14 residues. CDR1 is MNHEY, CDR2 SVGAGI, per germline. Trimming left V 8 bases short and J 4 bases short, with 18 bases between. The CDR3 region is CASASRPPNYEQYF. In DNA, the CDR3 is TGTGCCAGCGCTTCCCGACCGCCAAATTACGAGCAGTACTTC.

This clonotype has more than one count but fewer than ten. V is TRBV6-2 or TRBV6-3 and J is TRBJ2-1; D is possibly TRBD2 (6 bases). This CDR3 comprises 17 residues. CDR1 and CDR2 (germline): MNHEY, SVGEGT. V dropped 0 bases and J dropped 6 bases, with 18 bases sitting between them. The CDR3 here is CASSYSPVEGRVNEQFF. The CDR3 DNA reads TGTGCCAGCAGTTACTCCCCGGTGGAGGGGCGCGTCAATGAGCAGTTCTTC.

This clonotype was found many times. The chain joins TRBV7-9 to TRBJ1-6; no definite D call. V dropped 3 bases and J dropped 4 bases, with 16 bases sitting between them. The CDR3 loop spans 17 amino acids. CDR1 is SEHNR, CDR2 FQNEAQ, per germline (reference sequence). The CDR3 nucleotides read TGTGCCAGCAGCTTGCTCGGCATCCCTGATTATAATTCACCCCTCCACTTT. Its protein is CASSLLGIPDYNSPLHF. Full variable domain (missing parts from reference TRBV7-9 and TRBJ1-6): DTGVSQNPRHKITKRGQNVTFRCDPISEHNRLYWYRQTLGQGPEFLTYFQNEAQLEKSRLLSDRFSAERPKGSFSTLEIQRTEQGDSAMYLCASSLLGIPDYNSPLHFGNGTRLTVT.

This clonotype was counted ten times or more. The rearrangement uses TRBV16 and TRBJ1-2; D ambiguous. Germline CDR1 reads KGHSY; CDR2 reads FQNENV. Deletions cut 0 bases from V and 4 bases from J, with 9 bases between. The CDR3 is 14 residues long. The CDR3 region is CASSQSVWVYGYTF. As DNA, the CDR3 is TGTGCCAGCAGCCAATCGGTTTGGGTCTATGGCTACACCTTC.

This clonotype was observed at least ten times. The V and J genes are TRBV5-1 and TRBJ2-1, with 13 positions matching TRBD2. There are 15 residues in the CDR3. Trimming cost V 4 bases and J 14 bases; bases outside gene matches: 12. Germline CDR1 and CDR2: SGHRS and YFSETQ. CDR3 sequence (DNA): TGCGCCAGCAGCATAGGGACTAGCGGGGAGGTACGTAAGTTCTTC. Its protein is CASSIGTSGEVRKFF.

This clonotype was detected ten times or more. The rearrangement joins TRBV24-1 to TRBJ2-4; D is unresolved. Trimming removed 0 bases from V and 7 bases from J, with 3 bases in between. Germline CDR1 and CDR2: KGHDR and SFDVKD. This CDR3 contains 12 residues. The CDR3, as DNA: TGTGCCACCAGTGATTTGCGGAACATTCAGTACTTC. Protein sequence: CATSDLRNIQYF.

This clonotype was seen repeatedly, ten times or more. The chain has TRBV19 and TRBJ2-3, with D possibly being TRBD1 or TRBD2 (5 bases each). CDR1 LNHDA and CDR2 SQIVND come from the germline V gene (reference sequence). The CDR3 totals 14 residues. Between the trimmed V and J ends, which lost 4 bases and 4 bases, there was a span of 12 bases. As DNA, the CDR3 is TGTGCCAGTAGTACCGCAGGGAGTGCAGATACGCAGTATTTT. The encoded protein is CASSTAGSADTQYF.

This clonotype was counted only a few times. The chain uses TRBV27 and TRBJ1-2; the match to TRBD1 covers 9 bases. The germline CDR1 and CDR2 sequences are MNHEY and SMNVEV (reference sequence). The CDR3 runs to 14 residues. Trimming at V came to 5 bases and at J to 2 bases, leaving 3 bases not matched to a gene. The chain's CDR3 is CASSLGQGNYGYTF. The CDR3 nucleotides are TGTGCCAGCAGTCTGGGACAGGGCAACTATGGCTACACCTTC.

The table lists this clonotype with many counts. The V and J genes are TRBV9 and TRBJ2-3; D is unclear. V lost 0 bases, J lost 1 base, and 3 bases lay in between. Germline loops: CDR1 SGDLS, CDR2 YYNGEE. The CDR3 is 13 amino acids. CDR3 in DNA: TGTGCCAGCAGCGTAGGTGGCACAGATACGCAGTATTTT. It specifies CASSVGGTDTQYF.

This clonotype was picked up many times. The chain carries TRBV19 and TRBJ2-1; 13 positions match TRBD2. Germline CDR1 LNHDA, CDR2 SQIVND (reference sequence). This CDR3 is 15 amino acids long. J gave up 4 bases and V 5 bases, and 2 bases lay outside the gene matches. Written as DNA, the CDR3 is TGTGCCAGTAGTCGACTAGCGGGAGGTTACAATGAGCAGTTCTTC. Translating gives CASSRLAGGYNEQFF.

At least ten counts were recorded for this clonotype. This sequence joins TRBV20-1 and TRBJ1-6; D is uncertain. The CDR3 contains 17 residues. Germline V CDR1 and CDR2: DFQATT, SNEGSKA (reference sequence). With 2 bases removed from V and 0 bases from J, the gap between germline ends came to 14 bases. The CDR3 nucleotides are TGCAGTGCTAGACATAGCTACCGTAGCTCCTATAATTCACCCCTCCACTTT. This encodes CSARHSYRSSYNSPLHF.

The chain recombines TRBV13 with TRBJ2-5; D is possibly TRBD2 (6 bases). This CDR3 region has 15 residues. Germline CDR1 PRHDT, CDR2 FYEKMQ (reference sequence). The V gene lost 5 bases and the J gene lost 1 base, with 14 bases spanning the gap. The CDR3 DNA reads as TGTGCCAGCAGCGCGGGGACCAACTCCCAAGAGACCCAGTACTTC. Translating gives CASSAGTNSQETQYF.

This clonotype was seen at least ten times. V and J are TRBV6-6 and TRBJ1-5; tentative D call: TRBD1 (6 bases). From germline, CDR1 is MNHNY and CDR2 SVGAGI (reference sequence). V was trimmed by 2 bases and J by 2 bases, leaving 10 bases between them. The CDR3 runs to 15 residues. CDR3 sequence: CASSYTAGGNQPQHF. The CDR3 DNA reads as TGTGCCAGCAGTTACACTGCAGGGGGCAATCAGCCCCAGCATTTT.

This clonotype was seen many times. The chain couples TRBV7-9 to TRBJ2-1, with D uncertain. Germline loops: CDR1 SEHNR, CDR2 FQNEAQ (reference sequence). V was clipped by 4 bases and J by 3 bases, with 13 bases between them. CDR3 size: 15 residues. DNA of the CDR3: TGTGCCAGCAGCTCATCCGATGCGAACTACAATGAGCAGTTCTTC. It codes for CASSSSDANYNEQFF.

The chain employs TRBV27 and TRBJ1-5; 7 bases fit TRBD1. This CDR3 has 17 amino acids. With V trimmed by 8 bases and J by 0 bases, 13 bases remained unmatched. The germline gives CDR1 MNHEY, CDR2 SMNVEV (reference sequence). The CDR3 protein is CASGPHRGRRSNQPQHF. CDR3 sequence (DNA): TGTGCCAGCGGACCCCACAGGGGTAGGCGTAGCAATCAGCCCCAGCATTTT.

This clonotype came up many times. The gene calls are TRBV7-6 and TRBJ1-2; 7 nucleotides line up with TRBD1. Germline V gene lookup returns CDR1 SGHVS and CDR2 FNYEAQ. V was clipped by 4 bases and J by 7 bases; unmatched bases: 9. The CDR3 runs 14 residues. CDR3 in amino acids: CASSSTGEKSGYTF. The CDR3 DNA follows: TGTGCCAGCAGCTCTACAGGGGAGAAAAGTGGCTACACCTTC.

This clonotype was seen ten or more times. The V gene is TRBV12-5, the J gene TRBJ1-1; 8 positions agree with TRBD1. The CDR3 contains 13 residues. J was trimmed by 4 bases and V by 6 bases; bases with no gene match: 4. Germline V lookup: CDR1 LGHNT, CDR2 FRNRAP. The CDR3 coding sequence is TGTGCTAGTGGGCTGGACAGGGCCACTGAAGCTTTCTTT. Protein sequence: CASGLDRATEAFF.

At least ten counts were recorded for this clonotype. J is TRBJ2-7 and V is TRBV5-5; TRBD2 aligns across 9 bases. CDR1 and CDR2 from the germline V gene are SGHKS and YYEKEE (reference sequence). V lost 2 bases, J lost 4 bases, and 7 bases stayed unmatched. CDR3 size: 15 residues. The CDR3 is CASSFNGLAMYEQYF. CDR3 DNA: TGTGCCAGCAGCTTTAACGGACTAGCGATGTACGAGCAGTACTTC.

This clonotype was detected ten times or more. CDR3 region: CSVAPSGGTGETQYF. The CDR3 DNA follows: TGCAGCGTTGCCCCTAGCGGAGGGACGGGGGAGACCCAGTACTTC. V is TRBV29-1 and J is TRBJ2-5; the match to TRBD2 covers 7 bases. The CDR3 covers 15 residues. The V and J ends lost 4 bases and 5 bases, in that order; junction bases with no gene match: 13. Germline V CDR1 and CDR2: SQVTM, ANQGSEA.

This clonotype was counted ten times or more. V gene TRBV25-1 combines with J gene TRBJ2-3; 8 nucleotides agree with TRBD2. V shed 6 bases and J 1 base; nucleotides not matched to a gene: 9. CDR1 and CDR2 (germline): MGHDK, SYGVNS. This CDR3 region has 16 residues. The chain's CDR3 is CASRRQGAGGTDTQYF. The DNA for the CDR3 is TGTGCCAGCAGGAGGCAGGGAGCGGGGGGCACAGATACGCAGTATTTT.